This T cell receptor beta chain originates from a study of T-cell reconstitution after alpha-beta-depleted transplantation in children. The study, taken as a whole, reports: Day-60 TCRbeta diversity that was high in some patients was derived from surviving recipient T cells and thymic progenitors. Reportedly, alpha-beta T cells present about two months post-transplant originated from several hundred expanded clones of graft origin. T-cell counts and diversity were attributed mostly to newly produced T cells one year after transplant.

The CDR3 loop spans 15 amino acids. Trimming took 6 bases from V and 3 from J; bases not matched to a gene: 5. Preparation of the TCRbeta library was carried out with unique molecular identifiers. TCRdb independently ran MiXCR on the PCR reads; one entry per CDR3 protein. The table lists almost 500,000 distinct CDR3 sequences, approximately 10% of them singletons. About this clonotype: What it binds is unknown.

This chain links TRBV12-3 or TRBV12-4 with TRBJ2-5; 12 positions agree with TRBD2. This TCR was recovered from a child younger than 10 with inherited bone marrow failure, due to receive a stem cell transplant. The sequenced sample was PBMCs, obtained before TCRalphabeta/CD19-depleted stem cell transplant. This chain's CDR3 is CASSRLAGAKETQYF. The CDR3 DNA reads as TGTGCCAGCAGCCGACTAGCGGGAGCAAAAGAGACCCAGTACTTC.